The clone carrying this T cell receptor beta chain occurred many times. Its cognate antigen is unknown. This sample is part of a study of T cell repertoires in cytomegalovirus infection. About the study: Public signatures in TCR beta pointed to CMV infection and matching HLA type.

Between the trimmed V and J ends, which lost 5 bases and 2 bases, there was a span of 16 bases. This CDR3 contains 16 residues. Looked up from germline, CDR1 is SGHVS and CDR2 is FQNEAQ. Study observations and caveats: It was HLA-C-restricted CMV-specific TCR beta clonotypes that dominated the response ex vivo.

From the reads, TCRdb called clonotypes with MiXCR, one entry per CDR3 protein. The table lists 300,000 to 400,000 distinct CDR3 sequences, almost 30% of them singletons. The receptor was isolated from a human donor in good health (CMV status not recorded). Some clones in this sample may be carry-over from other donors' samples. J is TRBJ1-5 and V is TRBV7-8; a weak D match, TRBD1 (6 bases). The material was cultured PBMCs, obtained from culture after CMV antigen stimulation. CDR3 nucleotide sequence: TGTGCCAGCAGCCCTACAGGGAGGGGAGGCAATCAGCCCCAGCATTTT. This translates into CASSPTGRGGNQPQHF.